These T cell receptor beta chains were read from a single sample in a study of beta chain features in type 1 diabetes. Measured with immunoSEQ multiplex PCR; TCRdb has only the in-frame clones, and not every one. The data contain 600,000 to 700,000 clones, around 12% of them seen just once; the ten biggest clones take up more than 0.09%. Sequenced input: naive CD4+ T cells from blood. The receptors stem from a man aged 25 to 40 with type 1 diabetes. CDR3s include the opening cysteine and the closing phenylalanine or tryptophan. A D gene is named only where the DNA matches it firmly. Size values are once, few and many counts, or a class for expanded clones, and some rows have none.

j_gene,d_gene,len,abundance,v_gene,CDR3nt,CDR3aa
TRBJ1-1,.,13,few,TRBV6-4,TGTGCCAGCAGTGACGTGGAAGGCACTGAAGCTTTCTTT,CASSDVEGTEAFF
TRBJ1-4,.,14,few,TRBV5-1,TGCGCCAGCAGCTTGGAAGGAAGGAGTGAAAAACTGTTTTTT,CASSLEGRSEKLFF
TRBJ1-2,TRBD1,17,.,TRBV6-1,TGTGCCAGCAGTGAAAAGATGCGCTGGGACAGCTACTATGGCTACACCTTC,CASSEKMRWDSYYGYTF
TRBJ1-5,.,14,.,TRBV19,TGTGCCAGTAGTATAGATAGGAGGAATCAGCCCCAGCATTTT,CASSIDRRNQPQHF
TRBJ2-3,TRBD2,15,.,TRBV7-9,TGTGCCAGCAGCGCCGGGAGGAATGGAATAGATACGCAGTATTTT,CASSAGRNGIDTQYF
TRBJ1-4,.,14,few,TRBV7-6,TGTGCCAGCAGCTTAGGCGGGCGAGAGGAAAAACTGTTTTTT,CASSLGGREEKLFF
TRBJ2-5,TRBD2,14,few,TRBV29-1,TGCAGCGTTGATTCGGGGGGGGCTCGAGAGACCCAGTACTTC,CSVDSGGARETQYF
TRBJ2-5,.,17,few,TRBV11-2,TGTGCCAGCAGCCCAAACGCCGTGGGCAGTTATCAAGAGACCCAGTACTTC,CASSPNAVGSYQETQYF
TRBJ1-6,.,17,few,TRBV4-3,TGCGCCAGCAGCCAAGATCGGTCAGGCGGACTTAATTCACCCCTCCACTTT,CASSQDRSGGLNSPLHF
TRBJ1-5,.,15,.,TRBV11-2,TGTGCCAGCAGCCCCTCCACCGAAGCGGGTCAGCCCCAGCATTTT,CASSPSTEAGQPQHF
TRBJ2-1,TRBD2,13,few,TRBV10-1,TGCGCCAGCAGCCGGACTAGCTCGTATGAGCAGTTCTTC,CASSRTSSYEQFF
TRBJ2-7,TRBD2,13,.,TRBV4-3,TGCGCCAGCAGCACCATCGGGGGGACCGAGCAGTACTTC,CASSTIGGTEQYF
TRBJ1-4,.,15,.,TRBV4-3,TGCGCCAGCAGCCAAGCTACCGGGTATAATGAAAAACTGTTTTTT,CASSQATGYNEKLFF
TRBJ1-2,.,15,.,TRBV7-2,TGTGCCAGCAGCTTAGCGGCAGGTTCATCTTGGGGCTACACCTTC,CASSLAAGSSWGYTF
TRBJ1-5,TRBD1,14,few,TRBV30,TGTGCCTGGAGTGAGGGACAGGGCCCTCAGCCCCAGCATTTT,CAWSEGQGPQPQHF
TRBJ2-7,.,13,few,TRBV9,TGTGCCAGCAGCGAGGGGGGGCCCTACGAGCAGTACTTC,CASSEGGPYEQYF
TRBJ2-1,TRBD1,15,.,TRBV7-2,TGTGCCAGCAGCTCAGGACAGGGGTACGGCAATGAGCAGTTCTTC,CASSSGQGYGNEQFF
TRBJ1-6,.,15,.,TRBV19,TGTGCCAGTAGTACCTCGAATTCCTATAATTCACCCCTCCACTTT,CASSTSNSYNSPLHF
TRBJ2-7,.,12,few,TRBV29-1,TGCAGCGTTGAAAAAGAAACCTACGAGCAGTACTTC,CSVEKETYEQYF
TRBJ1-1,TRBD1,14,few,TRBV7-2,TGTGCCAGCAGCCGTCAGGGGGCGGACACTGAAGCTTTCTTT,CASSRQGADTEAFF
TRBJ2-2,.,13,few,TRBV18,TGTGCCAGCTCACCACTCTCGGGCGGGGAGCTGTTTTTT,CASSPLSGGELFF
TRBJ2-2,TRBD1,16,.,TRBV6-6,TGTGCCAGCAGTCCCATCGGGACAGCAAACACCGGGGAGCTGTTTTTT,CASSPIGTANTGELFF
TRBJ1-2,.,14,few,TRBV7-2,TGTGCCAGCAGCTTACAGACAGTATTATATGGCTACACCTTC,CASSLQTVLYGYTF
TRBJ2-2,TRBD1,16,.,TRBV7-6,TGTGCCAGCAGCTATGGGACAGGGGTGTCCTCCGGGGAGCTGTTTTTT,CASSYGTGVSSGELFF
TRBJ2-1,TRBD2,15,few,TRBV9,TGTGCCAGCAGCGTAGGTCTAGCGGGGGGTAGTGAGCAGTTCTTC,CASSVGLAGGSEQFF
TRBJ2-7,TRBD1,14,.,TRBV7-2,TGTGCCAGCAGCTCCCGAGGGACAGCCTACGAGCAGTACTTC,CASSSRGTAYEQYF
TRBJ1-5,.,14,few,TRBV7-2,TGTGCCAGCCGGAGGGGGGATAGCAATCAGCCCCAGCATTTT,CASRRGDSNQPQHF
TRBJ1-2,.,14,.,TRBV19,TGTGCCAGTAGCCTGCCCCAGAATCCCTATGGCTACACCTTC,CASSLPQNPYGYTF
TRBJ1-6,.,12,.,TRBV5-4,TGTGCCAGCAGCTGGGATACTTCACCCCTCCACTTT,CASSWDTSPLHF
TRBJ2-1,.,11,few,TRBV29-1,TGCAGCGTGGAGAGCGGAAATGAGCAGTTCTTC,CSVESGNEQFF
TRBJ2-1,TRBD1,12,many,TRBV18,TGTGCCAGCCACGGACAGGGCCTTGAGCAGTTCTTC,CASHGQGLEQFF
TRBJ1-1,.,14,few,TRBV13,TGTGCCAGCAGCTCAGGGATGGGGAACACTGAAGCTTTCTTT,CASSSGMGNTEAFF
TRBJ1-5,TRBD1,14,.,TRBV28,TGTGCCAGCAGCAGGGGACAGGGAAGGCAGCCCCAGCATTTT,CASSRGQGRQPQHF
TRBJ2-3,.,14,.,TRBV29-1,TGCAGCGTTGTCCCCAGGGCCCGCACAGATACGCAGTATTTT,CSVVPRARTDTQYF
TRBJ1-6,TRBD1,15,.,TRBV7-9,TGTGCCAGCAGCCCCATCGGGACAGATAATTCACCCCTCCACTTT,CASSPIGTDNSPLHF
TRBJ2-3,.,15,few,TRBV5-1,TGCGCCAGCAGCCCGGCCGTCGCTAGCACAGATACGCAGTATTTT,CASSPAVASTDTQYF
TRBJ2-4,.,14,many,TRBV7-2,TGTGCCAGCAGCTTAGGGCCGACCGGAAACATTCAGTACTTC,CASSLGPTGNIQYF
TRBJ2-1,TRBD1,16,.,TRBV5-1,TGCGCCAGCAGCTTGGGGAATGCAGGGGGCGTTTCGGAGCAGTTCTTC,CASSLGNAGGVSEQFF
TRBJ1-2,TRBD1,15,few,TRBV9,TGTGCCAGCAGCTCGGGACAGCGGACTAACTATGGCTACACCTTC,CASSSGQRTNYGYTF
TRBJ2-5,TRBD2,15,few,TRBV18,TGTGCCAGCTCACCATACGGCGGGGGCCAAGAGACCCAGTACTTC,CASSPYGGGQETQYF
TRBJ2-5,.,14,few,TRBV7-8,TGTGCCAGCAGCTTCGGGACAAACCAAGAGACCCAGTACTTC,CASSFGTNQETQYF
TRBJ2-1,.,16,.,TRBV28,TGTGCCAGCAGTTTATGGAGGGGGAGCTCCTACAATGAGCAGTTCTTC,CASSLWRGSSYNEQFF
TRBJ1-6,.,14,.,TRBV2,TGTGCCAGCAACGGATACAGGGTGAATTCACCCCTCCACTTT,CASNGYRVNSPLHF
TRBJ2-1,TRBD2,16,.,TRBV19,TGTGCCAGTAGTAAACTCCAGACTAGCGGGGGAAATGAGCAGTTCTTC,CASSKLQTSGGNEQFF
TRBJ1-5,.,14,.,TRBV7-2,TGTGCCAGCAGCTTAGGGGTTCGGGACCAGCCCCAGCATTTT,CASSLGVRDQPQHF
TRBJ2-3,.,14,.,TRBV29-1,TGCAGCCTTCGTGGGGGGAGCAGCACAGATACGCAGTATTTT,CSLRGGSSTDTQYF
TRBJ1-5,.,16,.,TRBV4-1,TGCGCCAGCAGCCAAGATACCGGAGGGTTTTACCAGCCCCAGCATTTT,CASSQDTGGFYQPQHF
TRBJ2-7,TRBD2,17,few,TRBV19,TGTGCCAGTAGTATAGATGGGACTAGCGGGGGGCTGGACGAGCAGTACTTC,CASSIDGTSGGLDEQYF
TRBJ2-7,.,14,few,TRBV7-9,TGTGCCAGCAGCCCCGATAGGTTTTCCTACGAGCAGTACTTC,CASSPDRFSYEQYF
TRBJ2-7,.,12,few,TRBV29-1,TGCAGCGTTGCGAAGAGTTCCTACGAGCAGTACTTC,CSVAKSSYEQYF
TRBJ2-7,TRBD1,13,few,TRBV7-2,TGTGCCAGCAGCTCGCAGACAGGGAACGAGCAGTACTTC,CASSSQTGNEQYF